This T cell receptor (beta chain) was recovered during a study of blood T cell repertoires in COVID-19. Whole-study context: Samples taken during acute and convalescent COVID-19 were collected in the United States, Italy and Spain.

Original methodology: The authors estimated nucleated cell counts from reference gene primer amplification. Profiling relied on immunoSEQ multiplex PCR, and the TCRdb table lists in-frame clones only, not all of them. V and J calls and clone size are those listed in that table; D and trimming were worked out from the DNA. The repertoire holds approximately 380,000 clones, with less than 85% as singletons. There are 14 residues in the CDR3. The germline V gene has CDR1 LNHDA and CDR2 SQIVND (reference sequence). The ends lost 6 bases at V and 6 bases at J; junction bases unmatched: 10. The sample comprised peripheral blood. The clonotype was recovered from a woman under 30 with acute or convalescent COVID-19. The chain combines TRBV19 with TRBJ1-1; TRBD1 aligns across 7 bases. In DNA form, the CDR3 reads TGTGCCAGTAGAAAAGGGGGCGCGGGCCCTGAAGCTTTCTTT. The encoded protein is CASRKGGAGPEAFF.